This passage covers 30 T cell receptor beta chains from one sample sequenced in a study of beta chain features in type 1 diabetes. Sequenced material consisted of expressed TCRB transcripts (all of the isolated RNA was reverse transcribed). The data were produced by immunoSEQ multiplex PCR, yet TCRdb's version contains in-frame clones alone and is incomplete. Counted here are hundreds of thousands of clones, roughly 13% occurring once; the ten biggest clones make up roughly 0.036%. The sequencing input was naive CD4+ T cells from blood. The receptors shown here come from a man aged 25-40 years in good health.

CDR3 nucleotides: TGTGCCAGCAGCCCCGGGGGACGGACGAACACCGGGGAGCTGTTTTTT. Amino acids: CASSPGGRTNTGELFF. The chain uses TRBV9 and TRBJ2-2; TRBD2 is a possible D gene (6 bases). The germline V gene encodes CDR1 SGDLS and CDR2 YYNGEE. The CDR3 has 16 amino acids. The V and J ends lost 4 bases and 0 bases respectively, with 13 bases between them.

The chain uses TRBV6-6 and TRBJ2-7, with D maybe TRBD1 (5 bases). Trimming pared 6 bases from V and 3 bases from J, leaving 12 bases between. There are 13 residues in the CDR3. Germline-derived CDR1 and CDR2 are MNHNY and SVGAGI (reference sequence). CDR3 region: CASSARVVYEQYF. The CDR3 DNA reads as TGTGCCAGCAGCGCCAGGGTAGTCTACGAGCAGTACTTC.

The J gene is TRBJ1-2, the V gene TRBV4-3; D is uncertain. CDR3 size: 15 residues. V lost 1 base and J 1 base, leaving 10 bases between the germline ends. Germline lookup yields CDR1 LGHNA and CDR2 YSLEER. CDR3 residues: CASSQVPRRNYGYTF. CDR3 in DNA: TGCGCCAGCAGCCAAGTCCCGCGTCGTAACTATGGCTACACCTTC.

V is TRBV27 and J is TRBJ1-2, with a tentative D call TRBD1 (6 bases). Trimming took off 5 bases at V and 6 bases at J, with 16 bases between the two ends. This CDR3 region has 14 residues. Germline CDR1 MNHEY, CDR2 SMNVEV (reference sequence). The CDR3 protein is CASSPRQALHGYTF. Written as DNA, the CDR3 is TGTGCCAGCAGTCCAAGACAGGCCCTCCATGGCTACACCTTC.

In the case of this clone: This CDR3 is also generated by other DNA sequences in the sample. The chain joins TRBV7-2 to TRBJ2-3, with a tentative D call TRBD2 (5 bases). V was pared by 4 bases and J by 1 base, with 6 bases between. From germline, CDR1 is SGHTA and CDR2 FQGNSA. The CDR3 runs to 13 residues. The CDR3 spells CASSSGGTDTQYF. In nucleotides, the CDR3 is TGTGCCAGCAGCTCCGGGGGCACAGATACGCAGTATTTT.

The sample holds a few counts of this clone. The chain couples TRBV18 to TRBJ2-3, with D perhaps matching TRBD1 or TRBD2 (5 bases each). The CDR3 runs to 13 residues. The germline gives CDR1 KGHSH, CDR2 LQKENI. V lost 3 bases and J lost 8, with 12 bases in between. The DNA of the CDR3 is TGTGCCAGCTCACCGTTAATCGGGGCTACGCAGTATTTT. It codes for CASSPLIGATQYF.

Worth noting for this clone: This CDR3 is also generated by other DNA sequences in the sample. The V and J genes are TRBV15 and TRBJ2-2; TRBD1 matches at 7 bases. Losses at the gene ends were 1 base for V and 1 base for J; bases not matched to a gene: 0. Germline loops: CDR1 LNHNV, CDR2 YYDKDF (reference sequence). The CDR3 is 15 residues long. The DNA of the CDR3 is TGTGCCACCAGCAGAGGACAGGGGAACACCGGGGAGCTGTTTTTT. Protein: CATSRGQGNTGELFF. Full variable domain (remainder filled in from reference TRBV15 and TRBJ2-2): DAMVIQNPRYQVTQFGKPVTLSCSQTLNHNVMYWYQQKSSQAPKLLFHYYDKDFNNEADTPDNFQSRRPNTSFCFLDIRSPGLGDTAMYLCATSRGQGNTGELFFGEGSRLTVL.

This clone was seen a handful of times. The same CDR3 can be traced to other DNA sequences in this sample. CDR3 DNA sequence: TGCGCCAGCAGCTTGGGACAGGGAGGGAATGAGCAGTTCTTC. It specifies CASSLGQGGNEQFF. J is TRBJ2-1 and V is TRBV5-1, with D tentatively TRBD1 or TRBD2 (7 bases each). V gave up 0 bases and J gave up 7 bases, with 11 bases separating them. The germline V gene has CDR1 SGHRS and CDR2 YFSETQ. The CDR3 runs to 14 residues.

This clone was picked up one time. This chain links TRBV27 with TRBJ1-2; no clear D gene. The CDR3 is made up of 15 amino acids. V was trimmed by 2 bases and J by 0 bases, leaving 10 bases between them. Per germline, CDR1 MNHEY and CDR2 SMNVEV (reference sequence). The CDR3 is CASSLTDNSNYGYTF. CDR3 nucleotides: TGTGCCAGCAGTTTAACAGACAACTCTAACTATGGCTACACCTTC.

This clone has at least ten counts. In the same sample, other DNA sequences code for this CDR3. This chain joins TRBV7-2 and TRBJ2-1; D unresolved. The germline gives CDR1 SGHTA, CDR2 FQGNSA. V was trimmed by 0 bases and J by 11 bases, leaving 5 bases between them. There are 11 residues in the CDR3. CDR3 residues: CASSLASKQFF. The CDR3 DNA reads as TGTGCCAGCAGCTTAGCTAGTAAGCAGTTCTTC.

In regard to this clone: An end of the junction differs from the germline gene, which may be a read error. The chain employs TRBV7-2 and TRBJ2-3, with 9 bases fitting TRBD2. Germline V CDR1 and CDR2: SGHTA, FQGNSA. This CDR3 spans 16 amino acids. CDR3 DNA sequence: TGTGCCAGCAGCCTAGCGGGGATACTTAGCACAGATACGCAGTATTTT. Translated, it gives CASSLAGILSTDTQYF. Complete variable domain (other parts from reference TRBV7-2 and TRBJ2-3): GAGVSQSPSNKVTEKGKDVELRCDPISGHTALYWYRQSLGQGLEFLIYFQGNSAPDKSGLPSDRFSAERTGGSVSTLTIQRTQQEDSAVYLCASSLAGILSTDTQYFGPGTRLTVL.

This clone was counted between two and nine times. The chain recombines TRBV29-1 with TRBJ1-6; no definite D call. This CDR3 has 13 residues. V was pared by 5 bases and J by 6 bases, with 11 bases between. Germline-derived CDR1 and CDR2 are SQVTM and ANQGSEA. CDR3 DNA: TGCAGCGTTCGCGTCAGTCCTAATTCACCCCTCCACTTT. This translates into CSVRVSPNSPLHF.

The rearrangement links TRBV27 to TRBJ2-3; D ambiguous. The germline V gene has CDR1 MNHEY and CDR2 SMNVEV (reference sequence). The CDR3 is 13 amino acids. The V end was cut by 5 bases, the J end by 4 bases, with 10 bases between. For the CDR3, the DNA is TGTGCCAGCAGTCTAGAGTTGGCAGATACGCAGTATTTT. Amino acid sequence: CASSLELADTQYF.

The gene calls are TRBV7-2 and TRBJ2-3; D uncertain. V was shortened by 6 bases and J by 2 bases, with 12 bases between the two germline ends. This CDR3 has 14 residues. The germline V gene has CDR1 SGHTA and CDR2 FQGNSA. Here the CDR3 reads CASRASFSTDTQYF. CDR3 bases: TGTGCCAGCAGGGCCTCTTTTTCCACAGATACGCAGTATTTT.

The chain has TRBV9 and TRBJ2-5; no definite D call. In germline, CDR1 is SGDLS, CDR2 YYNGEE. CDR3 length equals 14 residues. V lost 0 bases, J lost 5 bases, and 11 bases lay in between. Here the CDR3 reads CASSVAGLAETQYF. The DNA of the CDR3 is TGTGCCAGCAGCGTAGCTGGGTTGGCGGAGACCCAGTACTTC. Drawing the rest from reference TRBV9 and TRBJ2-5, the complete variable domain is DSGVTQTPKHLITATGQRVTLRCSPRSGDLSVYWYQQSLDQGLQFLIQYYNGEERAKGNILERFSAQQFPDLHSELNLSSLELGDSALYFCASSVAGLAETQYFGPGTRLLVL.

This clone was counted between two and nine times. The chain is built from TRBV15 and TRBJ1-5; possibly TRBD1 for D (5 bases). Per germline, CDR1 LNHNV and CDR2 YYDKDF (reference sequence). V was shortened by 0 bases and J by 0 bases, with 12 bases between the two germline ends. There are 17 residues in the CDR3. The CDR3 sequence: CATSRDPRGNSNQPQHF. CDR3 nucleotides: TGTGCCACCAGCAGAGATCCGAGGGGAAATAGCAATCAGCCCCAGCATTTT.

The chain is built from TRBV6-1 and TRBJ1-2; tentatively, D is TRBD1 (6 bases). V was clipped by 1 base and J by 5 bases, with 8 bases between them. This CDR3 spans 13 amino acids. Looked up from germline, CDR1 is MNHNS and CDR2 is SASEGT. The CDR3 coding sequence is TGTGCCAGCAGTGAAGGAGGACAGTATGGCTACACCTTC. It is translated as CASSEGGQYGYTF.

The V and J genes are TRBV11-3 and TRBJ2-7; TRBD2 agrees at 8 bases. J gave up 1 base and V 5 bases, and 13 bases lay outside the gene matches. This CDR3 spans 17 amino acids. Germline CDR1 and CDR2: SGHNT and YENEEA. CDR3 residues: CASSLSSIAGPSYEQYV. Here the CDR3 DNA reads TGTGCCAGCAGCCTATCCTCCATAGCGGGACCATCCTACGAGCAGTACGTC.

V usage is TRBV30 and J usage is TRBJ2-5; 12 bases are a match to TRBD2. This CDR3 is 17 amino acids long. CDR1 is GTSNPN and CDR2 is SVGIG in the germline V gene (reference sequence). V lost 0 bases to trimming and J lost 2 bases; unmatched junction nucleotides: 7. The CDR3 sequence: CAWSVTRTSGTQETQYF. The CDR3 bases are TGTGCCTGGAGTGTAACCCGGACTAGCGGGACTCAAGAGACCCAGTACTTC.

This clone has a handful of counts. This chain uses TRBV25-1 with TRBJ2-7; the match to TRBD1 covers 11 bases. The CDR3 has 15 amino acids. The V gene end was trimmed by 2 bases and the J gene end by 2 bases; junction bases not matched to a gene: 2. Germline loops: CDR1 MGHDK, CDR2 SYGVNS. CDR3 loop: CASSEGQGATYEQYF. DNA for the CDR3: TGTGCCAGCAGTGAAGGACAGGGGGCCACCTACGAGCAGTACTTC.

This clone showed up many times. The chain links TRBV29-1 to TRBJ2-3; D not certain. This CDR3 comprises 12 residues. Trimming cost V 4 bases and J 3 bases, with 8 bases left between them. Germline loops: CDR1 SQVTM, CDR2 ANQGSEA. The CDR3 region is CSVVPGTDTQYF. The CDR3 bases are TGCAGCGTTGTTCCGGGTACAGATACGCAGTATTTT.

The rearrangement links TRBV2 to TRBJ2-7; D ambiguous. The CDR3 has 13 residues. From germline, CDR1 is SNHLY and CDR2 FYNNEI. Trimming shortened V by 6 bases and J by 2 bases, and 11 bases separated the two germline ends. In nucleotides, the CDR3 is TGTGCCAGCAGAAACCAGGATCCCTACGAGCAGTACTTC. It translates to CASRNQDPYEQYF.

The CDR3 loop reads CASSQDRGRANSPLHF. The CDR3 coding sequence is TGCGCCAGCAGCCAAGACCGGGGCAGGGCAAATTCACCCCTCCACTTT. The chain combines TRBV4-3 with TRBJ1-6; TRBD1 is a possible D gene (5 bases). The CDR3 is 16 amino acids. V lost 0 bases and J 7 bases, leaving 13 bases between the germline ends. Germline assignment: CDR1 LGHNA and CDR2 YSLEER.

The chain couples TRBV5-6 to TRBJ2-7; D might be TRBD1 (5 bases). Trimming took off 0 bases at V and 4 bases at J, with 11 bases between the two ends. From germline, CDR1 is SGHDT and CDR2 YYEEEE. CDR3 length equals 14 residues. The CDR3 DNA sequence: TGTGCCAGCAGCTTGGCGGGCCAGGGATACGAGCAGTACGTC. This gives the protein CASSLAGQGYEQYV.

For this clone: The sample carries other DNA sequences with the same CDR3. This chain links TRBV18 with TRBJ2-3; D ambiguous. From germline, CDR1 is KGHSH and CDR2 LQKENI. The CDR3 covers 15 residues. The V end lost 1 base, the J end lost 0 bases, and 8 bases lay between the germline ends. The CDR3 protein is CASSPRAASTDTQYF. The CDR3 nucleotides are TGTGCCAGCTCACCACGGGCTGCTAGCACAGATACGCAGTATTTT.

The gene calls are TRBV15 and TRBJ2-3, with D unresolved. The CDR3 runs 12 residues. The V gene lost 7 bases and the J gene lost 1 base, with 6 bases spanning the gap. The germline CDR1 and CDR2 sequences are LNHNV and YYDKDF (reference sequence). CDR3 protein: CATTAGTDTQYF. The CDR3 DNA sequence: TGTGCCACCACGGCGGGCACAGATACGCAGTATTTT.

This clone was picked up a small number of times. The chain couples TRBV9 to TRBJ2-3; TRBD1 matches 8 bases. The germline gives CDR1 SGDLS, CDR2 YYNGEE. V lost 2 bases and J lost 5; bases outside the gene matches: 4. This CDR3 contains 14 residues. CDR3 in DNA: TGTGCCAGCAGCGTCTTCGACAGGGGAGATACGCAGTATTTT. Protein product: CASSVFDRGDTQYF.

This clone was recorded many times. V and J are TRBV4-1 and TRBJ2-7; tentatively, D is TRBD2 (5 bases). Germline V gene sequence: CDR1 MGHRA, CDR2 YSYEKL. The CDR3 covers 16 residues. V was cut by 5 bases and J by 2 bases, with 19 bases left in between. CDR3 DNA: TGCGCCAGCAGCAAGATACATGGACTGCCCGCCTACGAGCAGTACTTC. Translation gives CASSKIHGLPAYEQYF.

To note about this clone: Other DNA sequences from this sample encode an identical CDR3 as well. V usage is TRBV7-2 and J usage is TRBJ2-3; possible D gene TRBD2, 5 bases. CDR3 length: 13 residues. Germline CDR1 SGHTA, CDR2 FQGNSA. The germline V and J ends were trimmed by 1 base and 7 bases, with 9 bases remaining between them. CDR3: CASSLGTEYTQYF. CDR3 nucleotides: TGTGCCAGCAGCTTAGGGACTGAGTATACGCAGTATTTT.

CDR3 loop: CASSSAGGPREQFF. The CDR3 DNA reads TGTGCCAGCAGTAGCGCGGGAGGGCCCCGCGAGCAGTTCTTC. This chain joins TRBV2 and TRBJ2-1, with 9 bases identical to TRBD2. Losses at the gene ends were 5 bases for V and 10 bases for J; bases not matched to a gene: 9. CDR3 size: 14 residues. From germline, CDR1 is SNHLY and CDR2 FYNNEI.